This T cell receptor (beta chain) is from a study of cytomegalovirus exposure and HLA in healthy donors. This clone was picked up a small number of times. With 3 bases removed from V and 3 bases from J, the gap between germline ends came to 11 bases. The CDR3 extends over 15 amino acids. CDR1 and CDR2 from the germline V gene are MNHNS and SASEGT. This PCR relied on a set of 60 Vbeta primers and 13 Jbeta primers. Repertoires were generated with immunoSEQ multiplex PCR, while TCRdb's copy carries only in-frame clones and drops some. The data hold approximately 100,000 clones, with around 79% observed a single time.

The sequence came from a male donor in good health and CMV-seropositive. The chain couples TRBV6-1 to TRBJ1-4; D unclear. Sequencing used PBMCs. CDR3: CASSDGLLANEKLFF. DNA of the CDR3: TGTGCCAGCAGTGACGGACTCTTAGCTAATGAAAAACTGTTTTTT.